The clone carrying this T cell receptor (beta chain) has a single count. It was with random hexamers that 0.5 to 1 ug RNA was reverse transcribed. With immunoSEQ multiplex PCR, TCR beta CDR3 was amplified across 54 Vbeta and 13 Jbeta. One entry per CDR3 protein results from TCRdb running MiXCR on the immunoSEQ multiplex PCR reads. In the table there are around 130,000 distinct CDR3 sequences, approximately 94% of which are singletons. Germline loops: CDR1 MNHNS, CDR2 SASEGT. This CDR3 region has 17 residues. Trimming cost V 6 bases and J 7 bases; bases outside gene matches: 18. These data are taken from a study of CD8 T cells in Susac syndrome.

The TCR sequence derives from a human donor with multiple sclerosis. The sequencing sample was made of CD4+ T cells from PBMCs. The chain links TRBV6-1 to TRBJ1-2; 9 nucleotides align to TRBD1. The CDR3 DNA reads as TGTGCCAGCAGGCGCGCCGGGACAGGGAACAATGACGGTGGCTACACCTTC. Amino acid sequence: CASRRAGTGNNDGGYTF.